This entry lists 15 T cell receptor beta chains sequenced from one sample in a study of shared clonotypes between healthy human individuals. Clones were read by immunoSEQ multiplex PCR, and TCRdb kept only the in-frame ones, dropping some. The repertoire includes around 2,100,000 clones, just under 95% of them detected once, and more than 0.9% sits in the top ten. CD45RO negativity and positive selection for CCR7 defined naive CD8 cells, a population that excluded terminally differentiated effector memory CD45RA+ cells. Sequenced material: naive CD8+ T cells sorted from blood. The receptors come from a man between 18 and 35 years old in good health.

This clone was detected once. The rearrangement uses TRBV4-1 and TRBJ2-5; tentatively, D is TRBD2 (6 bases). The J call may be incorrect, as the DNA end agrees better with TRBJ2-7. The CDR3 is 14 amino acids. CDR1 and CDR2 from the germline V gene are MGHRA and YSYEKL. The CDR3: CASSQVDGRNEQYF. CDR3 nucleotide sequence: TGCGCCAGCAGCCAAGTTGACGGGAGAAACGAGCAGTACTTC.

The chain recombines TRBV15 with TRBJ1-2, with D possibly matching TRBD1 (5 bases). This CDR3 region has 14 residues. Trimming took off 0 bases at V and 4 bases at J, with 9 bases between the two ends. Germline assignment: CDR1 LNHNV and CDR2 YYDKDF (reference sequence). CDR3 amino acids: CATSRDRDLYGYTF. In DNA form, the CDR3 reads TGTGCCACCAGCAGAGACAGGGACCTCTATGGCTACACCTTC.

Concerning this clone itself: Other DNA sequences within the sample encode an identical CDR3. The gene calls are TRBV5-6 and TRBJ2-7; D remains ambiguous. V gave up 5 bases and J gave up 1 base, with 7 bases separating them. From germline, CDR1 is SGHDT and CDR2 YYEEEE. The length of the CDR3 is 12 residues. For the CDR3, the DNA is TGTGCCAGCAGTTCTCCTTCCTACGAGCAGTACTTC. Translating it yields CASSSPSYEQYF. Using reference TRBV5-6 and TRBJ2-7 for the parts outside the CDR3, the full variable domain is DAGVTQSPTHLIKTRGQQVTLRCSPKSGHDTVSWYQQALGQGPQFIFQYYEEEERQRGNFPDRFSGHQFPNYSSELNVNALLLGDSALYLCASSSPSYEQYFGPGTRLTVT.

This chain connects TRBV5-1 to TRBJ2-3; 10 positions match TRBD1. The length of the CDR3 is 14 residues. Germline V CDR1 and CDR2: SGHRS, YFSETQ. V dropped 3 bases and J dropped 5; count of bases not matched to a gene: 3. As DNA, the CDR3 is TGCGCCAGCAGCTGGGGACAGGGGAAAGATACGCAGTATTTT. Its translation: CASSWGQGKDTQYF.

This rearrangement joins TRBV7-9 to TRBJ2-7; D remains unclear. CDR1 and CDR2 (germline): SEHNR, FQNEAQ (reference sequence). V was shortened by 4 bases and J by 2 bases, with 9 bases between the two germline ends. The CDR3 runs 13 residues. The DNA of the CDR3 is TGTGCCAGCAGCTCGTCATGGGCCTACGAGCAGTACTTC. It encodes CASSSSWAYEQYF.

The V gene is TRBV14, the J gene TRBJ1-1; D is undetermined. The CDR3 is 15 residues long. Trimming shortened V by 4 bases and J by 0 bases, and 12 bases separated the two germline ends. Germline V gene sequence: CDR1 SGHDN, CDR2 FVKESK. Here the CDR3 reads CASSPRLGMNTEAFF. The CDR3 bases are TGTGCCAGCAGCCCCCGCCTGGGAATGAACACTGAAGCTTTCTTT.

The V gene is TRBV14, the J gene TRBJ2-3, with D unresolved. Trimming removed 6 bases from V and 3 bases from J, with 13 bases in between. The CDR3 runs to 14 residues. Germline CDR1 SGHDN, CDR2 FVKESK. For the CDR3, the DNA is TGTGCCAGCAGTGGCTGGAGTGGGACAGATACGCAGTATTTT. Translation: CASSGWSGTDTQYF.

The rearrangement uses TRBV10-3 and TRBJ1-2, with TRBD1 matching 10 bases. V was pared by 4 bases and J by 4 bases, with 3 bases of the junction left unmatched. The CDR3 length is 14 residues. Per the germline V gene, CDR1 is ENHRY and CDR2 is SYGVKD. CDR3 coding DNA: TGTGCCATCAGTGTGGACAGGGGGGTCTATGGCTACACCTTC. This translates into CAISVDRGVYGYTF.

This clone is a singleton in its sample. This chain joins TRBV27 and TRBJ2-2; a weak D match, TRBD1 (5 bases). Germline V CDR1 and CDR2: MNHEY, SMNVEV (reference sequence). V lost 4 bases and J lost 4, with 22 bases in between. The CDR3 has 18 amino acids. CDR3 protein: CASSSKLQVRPCTGELFF. In nucleotides, the CDR3 is TGTGCCAGCAGTTCAAAACTACAGGTAAGGCCTTGCACCGGGGAGCTGTTTTTT.

The chain is built from TRBV7-6 and TRBJ2-5, with 8 bases aligning to TRBD2. CDR1 is SGHVS and CDR2 is FNYEAQ in the germline V gene. The ends lost 1 base at V and 4 bases at J; junction bases unmatched: 5. The CDR3 runs 15 residues. The CDR3 sequence: CASSLELAGLETQYF. The CDR3 DNA follows: TGTGCCAGCAGCTTAGAGCTAGCGGGTTTAGAGACCCAGTACTTC. Complete variable domain (other parts from reference TRBV7-6 and TRBJ2-5): GAGVSQSPRYKVTKRGQDVALRCDPISGHVSLYWYRQALGQGPEFLTYFNYEAQQDKSGLPNDRFSAERPEGSISTLTIQRTEQRDSAMYRCASSLELAGLETQYFGPGTRLLVL.

The chain joins TRBV5-4 to TRBJ2-1; D is possibly TRBD2 (6 bases). V dropped 0 bases and J dropped 8 bases, with 9 bases sitting between them. The CDR3 totals 13 residues. Germline values: CDR1 SGHNT, CDR2 YYREEE (reference sequence). The CDR3 is CASSLVGGDEQFF. The CDR3 nucleotides read TGTGCCAGCAGCTTGGTCGGGGGTGATGAGCAGTTCTTC.

The genes are TRBV2 and TRBJ2-3; D is undetermined. The CDR3 loop spans 15 amino acids. Germline CDR1 SNHLY, CDR2 FYNNEI. Between the trimmed V and J ends, which lost 2 bases and 6 bases, there was a span of 15 bases. Here the CDR3 DNA reads TGTGCCAGCAGTGAATTCGAAGCCACCGGGGATACGCAGTATTTT. It specifies CASSEFEATGDTQYF. The entire variable domain, with the rest obtained from reference TRBV2 and TRBJ2-3, is as follows: EPEVTQTPSHQVTQMGQEVILRCVPISNHLYFYWYRQILGQKVEFLVSFYNNEISEKSEIFDDQFSVERPDGSNFTLKIRSTKLEDSAMYFCASSEFEATGDTQYFGPGTRLTVL.

A remark on this clone: Other DNA sequences of this sample code for an identical CDR3. The chain is built from TRBV27 and TRBJ1-4, with TRBD1 as a possible D gene (5 bases). V was cut by 3 bases and J by 8 bases, with 13 bases left in between. The germline V gene encodes CDR1 MNHEY and CDR2 SMNVEV (reference sequence). The CDR3 contains 14 residues. CDR3 DNA: TGTGCCAGCAGTTTTCAAGGGGCGGGAGAAAAACTGTTTTTT. As protein: CASSFQGAGEKLFF.

This CDR3 is CAISEPRQGLGEKLFF. The CDR3, as DNA: TGTGCCATCAGTGAGCCTCGACAGGGGCTAGGGGAAAAACTGTTTTTT. The rearrangement links TRBV10-3 to TRBJ1-4; 8 bases are shared with TRBD1. Germline V lookup: CDR1 ENHRY, CDR2 SYGVKD. The CDR3 contains 16 residues. After removal of 2 bases from V and 8 bases from J, the junction contained 10 bases not matched to a gene.

V gene TRBV27 combines with J gene TRBJ2-1; perhaps TRBD2 as D (6 bases). This CDR3 is 14 amino acids long. Germline V gene sequence: CDR1 MNHEY, CDR2 SMNVEV (reference sequence). Trimming left V 5 bases short and J 7 bases short, with 15 bases between. Here the CDR3 reads CASSLRDSRNEQFF. The CDR3 DNA reads TGTGCCAGCAGTCTGCGGGACTCAAGAAATGAGCAGTTCTTC.